This paragraph covers one T cell receptor beta chain sequence. Its antigen is not known. These data belong to a study of cytomegalovirus exposure and HLA in healthy donors. The PCR used 60 Vbeta and 13 Jbeta primers. Clones were read by immunoSEQ multiplex PCR, and TCRdb kept only the in-frame ones, dropping some. This table holds about 73,000 clones, 75% found once. Germline V CDR1 and CDR2: SGHTA, FQGNSA. CDR3 length: 15 amino acids. Trimming shortened V by 5 bases and J by 6 bases, and 17 bases separated the two germline ends. Points from the study as a whole: Researchers reported in a later analysis that a missense DCLRE1C variant was tied to TCR beta V- and J-gene trimming.

This receptor was identified in an older man in good health and CMV-seronegative. The sequencing input was PBMCs. The chain links TRBV7-2 to TRBJ1-5; D is uncertain. CDR3 sequence: CASSQRTGSSQPQHF. CDR3 DNA: TGTGCCAGCAGCCAACGAACGGGGTCGAGTCAGCCCCAGCATTTT.